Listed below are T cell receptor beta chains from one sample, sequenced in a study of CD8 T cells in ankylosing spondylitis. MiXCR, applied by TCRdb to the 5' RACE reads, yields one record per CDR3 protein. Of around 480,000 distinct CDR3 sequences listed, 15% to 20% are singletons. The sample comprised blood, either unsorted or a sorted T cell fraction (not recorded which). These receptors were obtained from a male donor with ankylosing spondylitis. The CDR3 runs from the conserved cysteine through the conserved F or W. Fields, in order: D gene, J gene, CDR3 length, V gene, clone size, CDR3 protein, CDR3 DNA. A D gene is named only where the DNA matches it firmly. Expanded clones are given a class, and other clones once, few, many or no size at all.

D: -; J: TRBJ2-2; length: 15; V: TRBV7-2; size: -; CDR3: CASSSKITSSGELFF; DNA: TGTGCTAGCAGCTCTAAGATAACATCATCGGGGGAGCTGTTTTTT
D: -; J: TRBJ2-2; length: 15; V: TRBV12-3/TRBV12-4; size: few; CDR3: CASRNGQTNTGELFF; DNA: TGTGCCAGCAGGAACGGACAAACGAACACCGGGGAGCTGTTTTTT
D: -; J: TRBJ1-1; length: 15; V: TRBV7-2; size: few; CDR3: CASSKQGKGNTEAFF; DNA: TGTGCCAGCAGCAAGCAGGGAAAGGGGAACACTGAAGCTTTCTTT
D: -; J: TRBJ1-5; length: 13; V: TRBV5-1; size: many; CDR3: CASSIDGWQPQHF; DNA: TGCGCCAGCAGCATCGACGGATGGCAGCCCCAGCATTTT
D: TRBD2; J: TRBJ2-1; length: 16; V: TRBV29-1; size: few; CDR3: CSVEEASGSSYNEQFF; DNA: TGCAGCGTTGAAGAGGCTAGCGGAAGCTCCTACAATGAGCAGTTCTTC
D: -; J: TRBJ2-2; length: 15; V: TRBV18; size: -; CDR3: CASSPRDTYTGELFF; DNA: TGTGCCAGCTCACCCCGGGACACCTACACCGGGGAGCTGTTTTTT
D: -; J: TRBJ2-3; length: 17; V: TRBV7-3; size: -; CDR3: CASSSGGVDRDTDTQYF; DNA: TGTGCCAGCAGCTCCGGCGGGGTTGACAGAGACACAGATACGCAGTATTTT
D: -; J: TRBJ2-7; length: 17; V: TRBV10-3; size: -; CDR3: CAISDPAKTGMDHEQYF; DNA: TGTGCCATCAGTGACCCGGCCAAGACGGGCATGGATCACGAGCAGTACTTC
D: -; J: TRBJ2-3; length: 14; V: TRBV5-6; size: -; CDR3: CASFRQRRDDTQYF; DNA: TGTGCCAGTTTTAGACAGAGAAGGGACGATACGCAGTATTTT
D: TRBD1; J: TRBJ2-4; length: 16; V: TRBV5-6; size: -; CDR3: CASSLGRDRAFGIQYF; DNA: TGTGCCAGCAGCTTGGGGCGGGACAGGGCGTTCGGCATTCAGTACTTC
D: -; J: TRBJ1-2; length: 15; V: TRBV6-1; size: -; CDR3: CASSERGLPSHGYTF; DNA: TGTGCCAGCAGTGAAAGGGGCCTTCCATCTCATGGCTACACCTTC
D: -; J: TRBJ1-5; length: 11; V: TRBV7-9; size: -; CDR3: CASSSSGPQHF; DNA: TGTGCCAGCAGCTCCTCAGGGCCCCAGCATTTT
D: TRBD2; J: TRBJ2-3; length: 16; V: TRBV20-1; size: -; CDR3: CSASRRGTSKEDTQYF; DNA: TGCAGTGCTAGTCGCCGAGGGACTAGCAAGGAGGATACGCAGTATTTT
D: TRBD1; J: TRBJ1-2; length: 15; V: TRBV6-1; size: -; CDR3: CASSEVLGGGSGYTF; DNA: TGTGCCAGCAGTGAAGTTTTAGGAGGGGGCTCTGGCTACACCTTC
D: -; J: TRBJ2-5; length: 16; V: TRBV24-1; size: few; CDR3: CATSDVIGAGMETQYF; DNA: TGTGCCACCAGTGACGTGATCGGGGCCGGGATGGAGACCCAGTACTTC
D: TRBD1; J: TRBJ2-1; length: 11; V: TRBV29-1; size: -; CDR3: CSSGQGVEQFF; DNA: TGCAGCTCGGGACAGGGAGTTGAGCAGTTCTTC
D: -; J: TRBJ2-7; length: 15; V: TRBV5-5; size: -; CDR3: CASSLAPGLTYEQYF; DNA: TGTGCCAGCAGCTTGGCTCCGGGCCTCACCTACGAGCAGTACTTC
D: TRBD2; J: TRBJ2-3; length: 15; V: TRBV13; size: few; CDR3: CASRPLAGKPDTQYF; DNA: TGTGCCAGCAGACCTCTAGCGGGAAAGCCAGATACGCAGTATTTT
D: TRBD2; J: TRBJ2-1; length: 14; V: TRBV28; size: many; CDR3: CASSLVGGTSVQFF; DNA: TGTGCCAGCAGTTTGGTCGGGGGGACTTCGGTCCAGTTCTTC
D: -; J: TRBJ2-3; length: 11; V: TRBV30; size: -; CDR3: CAWSYTDTQYF; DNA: TGTGCCTGGAGCTACACAGATACGCAGTATTTT
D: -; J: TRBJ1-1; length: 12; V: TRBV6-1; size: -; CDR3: CASSEGTARAFF; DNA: TGTGCCAGCAGTGAAGGCACCGCAAGAGCTTTCTTT
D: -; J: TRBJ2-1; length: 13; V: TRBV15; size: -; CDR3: CATSRGGYNEQFF; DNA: TGTGCCACCAGCAGAGGAGGATACAATGAGCAGTTCTTC
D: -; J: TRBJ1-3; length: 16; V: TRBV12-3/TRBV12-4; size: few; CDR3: CASSLVGANSGNTIYF; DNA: TGTGCCAGCAGTTTAGTGGGGGCGAACTCTGGAAACACCATATATTTT
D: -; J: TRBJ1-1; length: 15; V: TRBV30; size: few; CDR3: CAWSVSLGSNTEAFF; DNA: TGTGCCTGGAGTGTATCCCTCGGTAGTAACACTGAAGCTTTCTTT
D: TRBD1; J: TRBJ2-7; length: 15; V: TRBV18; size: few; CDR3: CASSPVGTATYEQYF; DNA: TGTGCCAGCTCACCAGTCGGGACAGCTACCTACGAGCAGTACTTC
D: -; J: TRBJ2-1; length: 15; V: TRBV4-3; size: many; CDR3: CASSQLGSSGNEQFF; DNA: TGCGCCAGCAGCCAATTAGGAAGTTCGGGTAATGAGCAGTTCTTC
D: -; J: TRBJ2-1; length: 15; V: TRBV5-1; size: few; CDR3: CASSQQGGDYNEQFF; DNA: TGCGCCAGCAGCCAACAGGGCGGGGACTACAATGAGCAGTTCTTC
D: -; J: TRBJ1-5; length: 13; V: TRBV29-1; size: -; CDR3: CSVGLGGNQPQHF; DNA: TGCAGCGTCGGGCTGGGGGGCAATCAGCCCCAGCATTTT
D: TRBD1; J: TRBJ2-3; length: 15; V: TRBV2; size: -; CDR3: CASRWDRGSTDTQYF; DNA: TGTGCCAGCAGATGGGACAGGGGGAGCACAGATACGCAGTATTTT
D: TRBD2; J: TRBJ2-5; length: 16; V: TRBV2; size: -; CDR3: CASTSGGAGPQETQYF; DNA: TGTGCCAGCACTAGCGGGGGGGCCGGTCCACAAGAGACCCAGTACTTC
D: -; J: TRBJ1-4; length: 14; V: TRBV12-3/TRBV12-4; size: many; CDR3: CASKRVATNEKLFF; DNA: TGTGCCAGCAAACGAGTTGCAACTAATGAAAAACTGTTTTTT
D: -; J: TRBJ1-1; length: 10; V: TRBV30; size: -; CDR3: CAISNTEAFF; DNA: TGTGCCATTTCAAACACTGAAGCTTTCTTT
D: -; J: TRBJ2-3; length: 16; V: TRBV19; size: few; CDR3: CASSIVGLAKTDTQYF; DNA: TGTGCCAGTAGTATAGTCGGTCTAGCGAAAACAGATACGCAGTATTTT
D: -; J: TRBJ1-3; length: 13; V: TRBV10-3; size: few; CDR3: CAAGREAWDTIYF; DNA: TGTGCCGCGGGGCGGGAGGCCTGGGACACCATATATTTT
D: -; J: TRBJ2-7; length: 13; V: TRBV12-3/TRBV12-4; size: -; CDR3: CASSLWQGYEQYF; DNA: TGTGCCAGCAGTTTGTGGCAGGGCTACGAGCAGTACTTC
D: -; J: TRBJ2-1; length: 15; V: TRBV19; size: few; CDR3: CASSIQVGVYNEQFF; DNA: TGTGCCAGTAGTATCCAGGTCGGTGTATACAATGAGCAGTTCTTC
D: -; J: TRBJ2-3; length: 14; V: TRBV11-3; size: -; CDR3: CASSPTGASDTQYF; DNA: TGTGCCAGCAGCCCAACGGGTGCCTCAGATACGCAGTATTTT
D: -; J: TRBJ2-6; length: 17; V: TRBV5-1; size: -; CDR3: CASSGTGSSSGANVLTF; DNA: TGCGCCAGCAGCGGAACGGGTTCGAGCTCTGGGGCCAACGTCCTGACTTTC
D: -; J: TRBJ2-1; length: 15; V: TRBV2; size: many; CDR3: CASSVGQLTYNEQFF; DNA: TGTGCCAGCAGTGTGGGTCAGCTTACCTACAATGAGCAGTTCTTC
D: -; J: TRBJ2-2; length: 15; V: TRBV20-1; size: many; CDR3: CSARIGSGYTGELFF; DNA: TGCAGTGCTAGAATCGGGAGCGGCTACACCGGGGAGCTGTTTTTT
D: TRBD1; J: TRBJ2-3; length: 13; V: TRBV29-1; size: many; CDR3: CSGQGAPTDTQYF; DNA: TGCAGCGGTCAGGGGGCGCCCACAGATACGCAGTATTTT
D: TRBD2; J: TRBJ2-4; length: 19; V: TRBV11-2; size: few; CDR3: CASSSGLAGSTLAKNIQYF; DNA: TGTGCCAGCAGCTCAGGACTAGCGGGGTCCACACTAGCCAAAAACATTCAGTACTTC
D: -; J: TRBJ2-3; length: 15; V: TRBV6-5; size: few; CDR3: CASSYSSLRTDTQYF; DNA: TGTGCCAGCAGTTACTCGAGCCTTCGCACAGATACGCAGTATTTT
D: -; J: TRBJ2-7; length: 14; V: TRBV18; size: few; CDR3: CASSPTRGSYEQYF; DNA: TGTGCCAGCTCACCCACTAGAGGGTCCTACGAGCAGTACTTC
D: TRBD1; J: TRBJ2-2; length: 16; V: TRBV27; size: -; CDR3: CASSFSGTGNTGELFF; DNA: TGTGCCAGCAGTTTCTCCGGGACAGGGAACACCGGGGAGCTGTTTTTT
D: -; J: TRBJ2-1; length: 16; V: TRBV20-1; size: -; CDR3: CSASGAGGSSYNEQFF; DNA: TGCAGTGCTAGTGGGGCAGGGGGGAGCTCCTACAATGAGCAGTTCTTC
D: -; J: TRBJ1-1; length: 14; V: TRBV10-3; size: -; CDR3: CAISDGGGPTEAFF; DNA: TGTGCCATCAGTGACGGGGGGGGTCCCACTGAAGCTTTCTTT
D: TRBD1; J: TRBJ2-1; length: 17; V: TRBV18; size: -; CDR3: CASSPPGTRGSGNKQFF; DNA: TGTGCCAGCTCACCGCCCGGAACCAGGGGGTCGGGCAATAAGCAGTTCTTC
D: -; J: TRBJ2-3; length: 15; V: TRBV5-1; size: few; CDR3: CASSLQAIRTDTQYF; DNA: TGCGCCAGCAGCTTGCAGGCGATTCGCACAGATACGCAGTATTTT
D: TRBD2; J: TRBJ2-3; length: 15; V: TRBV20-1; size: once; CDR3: CSAPSLAGGSDTQYF; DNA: TGCAGTGCTCCAAGTCTAGCGGGAGGGTCAGATACGCAGTATTTT